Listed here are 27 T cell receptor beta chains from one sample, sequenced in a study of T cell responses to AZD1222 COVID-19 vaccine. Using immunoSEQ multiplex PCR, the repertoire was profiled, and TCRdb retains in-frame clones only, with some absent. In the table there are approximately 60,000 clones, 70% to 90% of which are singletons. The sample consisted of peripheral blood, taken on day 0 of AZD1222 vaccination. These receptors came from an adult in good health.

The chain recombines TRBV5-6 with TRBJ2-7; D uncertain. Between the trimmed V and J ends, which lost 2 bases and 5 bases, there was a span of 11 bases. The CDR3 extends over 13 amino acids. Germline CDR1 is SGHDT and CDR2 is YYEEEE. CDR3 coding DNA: TGTGCCAGCAGCTTCGAAAGGGCCGACGAGCAGTACTTC. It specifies CASSFERADEQYF.

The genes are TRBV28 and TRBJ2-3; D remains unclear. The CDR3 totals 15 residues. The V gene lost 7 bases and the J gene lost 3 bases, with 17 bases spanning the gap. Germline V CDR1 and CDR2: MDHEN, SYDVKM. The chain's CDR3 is CASTPHDKPTDTQYF. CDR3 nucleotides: TGTGCCAGCACCCCGCACGACAAACCTACAGATACGCAGTATTTT.

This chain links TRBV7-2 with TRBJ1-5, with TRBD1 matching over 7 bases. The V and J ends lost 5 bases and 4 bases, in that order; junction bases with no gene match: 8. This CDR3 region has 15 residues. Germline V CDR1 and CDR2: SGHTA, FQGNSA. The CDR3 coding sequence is TGTGCCAGCAGCCCAGCCAACAGGGGAAATCAGCCCCAGCATTTT. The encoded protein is CASSPANRGNQPQHF. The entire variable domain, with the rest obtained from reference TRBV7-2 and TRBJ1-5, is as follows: GAGVSQSPSNKVTEKGKDVELRCDPISGHTALYWYRQSLGQGLEFLIYFQGNSAPDKSGLPSDRFSAERTGGSVSTLTIQRTQQEDSAVYLCASSPANRGNQPQHFGDGTRLSIL.

The CDR3, as DNA: TGTGCCACCGATGAAACTCCAGCCCACGAGCAGTACTTC. Translation gives CATDETPAHEQYF. V is TRBV10-3 and J is TRBJ2-7, with unresolved D. The CDR3 has 13 amino acids. The V end lost 10 bases, the J end lost 5 bases, and 18 bases lay between the germline ends. Germline CDR1 and CDR2: ENHRY and SYGVKD.

The DNA for the CDR3 is TGTGCCAGCAGCTTATGGTCGGCCAATGAAAAACTGTTTTTT. This encodes CASSLWSANEKLFF. The chain couples TRBV7-2 to TRBJ1-4; D not resolved. The CDR3 is made up of 14 amino acids. V was clipped by 2 bases and J by 5 bases, with 9 bases between them. Germline V gene lookup returns CDR1 SGHTA and CDR2 FQGNSA.

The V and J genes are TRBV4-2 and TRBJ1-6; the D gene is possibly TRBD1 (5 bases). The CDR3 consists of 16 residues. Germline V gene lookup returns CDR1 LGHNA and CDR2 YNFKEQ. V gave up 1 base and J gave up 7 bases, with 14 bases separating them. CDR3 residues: CASSQVQQGTNSPLHF. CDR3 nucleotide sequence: TGTGCCAGCAGCCAAGTCCAGCAGGGTACGAATTCACCCCTCCACTTT.

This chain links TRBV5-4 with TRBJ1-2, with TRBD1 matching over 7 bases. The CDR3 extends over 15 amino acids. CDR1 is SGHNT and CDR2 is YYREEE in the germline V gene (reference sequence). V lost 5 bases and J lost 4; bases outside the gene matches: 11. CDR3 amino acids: CASSFTQGPSYGYTF. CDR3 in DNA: TGTGCCAGCAGTTTCACACAGGGGCCGAGCTATGGCTACACCTTC.

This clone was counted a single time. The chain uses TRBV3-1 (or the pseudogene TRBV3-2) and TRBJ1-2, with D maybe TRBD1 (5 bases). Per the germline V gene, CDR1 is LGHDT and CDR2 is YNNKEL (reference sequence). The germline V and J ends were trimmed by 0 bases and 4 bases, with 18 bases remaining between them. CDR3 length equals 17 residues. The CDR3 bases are TGTGCCAGCAGCCAAGATTTGGGGGGGATGGGAAGCTATGGCTACACCTTC. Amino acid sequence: CASSQDLGGMGSYGYTF.

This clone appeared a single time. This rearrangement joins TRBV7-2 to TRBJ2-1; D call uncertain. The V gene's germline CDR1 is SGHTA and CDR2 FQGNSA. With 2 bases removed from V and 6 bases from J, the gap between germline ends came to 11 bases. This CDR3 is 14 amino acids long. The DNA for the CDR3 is TGTGCCAGCAGCTTATCCCTAGTACGCAATGAGCAGTTCTTC. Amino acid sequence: CASSLSLVRNEQFF.

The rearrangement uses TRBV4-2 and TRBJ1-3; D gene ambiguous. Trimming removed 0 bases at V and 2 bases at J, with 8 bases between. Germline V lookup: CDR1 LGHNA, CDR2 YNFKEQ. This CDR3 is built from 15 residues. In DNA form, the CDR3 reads TGTGCCAGCAGCCAAGACAGTGGGCCTGGAAACACCATATATTTT. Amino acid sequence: CASSQDSGPGNTIYF.

CDR3 region: CASSYRRTGVYEQYF. CDR3 sequence (DNA): TGTGCCAGCAGTTATCGTCGCACAGGTGTGTACGAGCAGTACTTC. The chain combines TRBV6-5 with TRBJ2-7, with D possibly matching TRBD1 (5 bases). CDR1 is MNHEY and CDR2 is SVGAGI in the germline V gene. This CDR3 spans 15 amino acids. The germline V and J ends were trimmed by 3 bases and 4 bases, with 16 bases remaining between them.

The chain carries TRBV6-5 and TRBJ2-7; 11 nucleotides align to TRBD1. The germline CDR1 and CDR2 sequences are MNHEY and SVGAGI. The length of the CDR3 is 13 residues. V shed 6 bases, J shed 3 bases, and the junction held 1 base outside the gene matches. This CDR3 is CASRGTGGYEQYF. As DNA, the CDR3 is TGTGCCAGCAGGGGGACAGGGGGCTACGAGCAGTACTTC.

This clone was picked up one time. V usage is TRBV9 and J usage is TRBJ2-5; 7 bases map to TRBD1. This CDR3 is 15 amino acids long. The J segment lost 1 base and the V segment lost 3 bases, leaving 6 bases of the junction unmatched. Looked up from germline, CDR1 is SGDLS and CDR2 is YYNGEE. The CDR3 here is CASSGLGTAQETQYF. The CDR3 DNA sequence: TGTGCCAGCAGCGGCCTCGGGACAGCCCAAGAGACCCAGTACTTC.

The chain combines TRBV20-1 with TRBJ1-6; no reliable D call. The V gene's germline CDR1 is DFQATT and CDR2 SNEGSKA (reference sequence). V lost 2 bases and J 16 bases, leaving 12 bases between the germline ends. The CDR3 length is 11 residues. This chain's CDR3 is CSARTKGPLHF. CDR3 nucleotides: TGCAGTGCTAGAACTAAAGGACCTCTCCACTTT.

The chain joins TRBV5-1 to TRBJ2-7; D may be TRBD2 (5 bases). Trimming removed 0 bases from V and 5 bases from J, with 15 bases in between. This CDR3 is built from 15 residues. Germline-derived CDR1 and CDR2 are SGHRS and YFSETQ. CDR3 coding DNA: TGCGCCAGCAGCTTGGGACGGACTCAAGTAGACGAGCAGTACTTC. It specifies CASSLGRTQVDEQYF.

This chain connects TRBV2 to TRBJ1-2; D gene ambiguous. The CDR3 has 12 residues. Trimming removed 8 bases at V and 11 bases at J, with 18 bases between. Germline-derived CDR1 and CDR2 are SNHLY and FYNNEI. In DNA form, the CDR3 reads TGTGCCAGCGGTTACAAAAGGGCCCAATACACCTTC. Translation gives CASGYKRAQYTF.

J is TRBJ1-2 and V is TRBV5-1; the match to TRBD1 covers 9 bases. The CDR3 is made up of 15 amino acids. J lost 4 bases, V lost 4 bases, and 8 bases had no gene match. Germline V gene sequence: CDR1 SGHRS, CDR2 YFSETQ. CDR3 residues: CASSQTGGRSYGYTF. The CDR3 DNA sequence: TGCGCCAGCAGCCAGACAGGGGGAAGAAGCTATGGCTACACCTTC. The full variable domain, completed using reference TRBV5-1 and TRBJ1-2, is KAGVTQTPRYLIKTRGQQVTLSCSPISGHRSVSWYQQTPGQGLQFLFEYFSETQRNKGNFPGRFSGRQFSNSRSEMNVSTLELGDSALYLCASSQTGGRSYGYTFGSGTRLTVV.

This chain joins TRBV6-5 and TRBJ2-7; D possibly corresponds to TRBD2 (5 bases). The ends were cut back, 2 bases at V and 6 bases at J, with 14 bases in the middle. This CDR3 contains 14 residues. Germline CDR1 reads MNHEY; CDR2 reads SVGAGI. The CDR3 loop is CASSYPDWRGEQYF. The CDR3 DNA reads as TGTGCCAGCAGTTACCCGGACTGGAGAGGCGAGCAGTACTTC.

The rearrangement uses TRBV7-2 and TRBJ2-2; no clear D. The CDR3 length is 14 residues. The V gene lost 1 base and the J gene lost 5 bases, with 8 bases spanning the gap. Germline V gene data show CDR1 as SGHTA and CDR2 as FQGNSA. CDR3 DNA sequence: TGTGCCAGCAGCTTAGACGGCCTTACCGGGGAGCTGTTTTTT. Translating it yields CASSLDGLTGELFF.

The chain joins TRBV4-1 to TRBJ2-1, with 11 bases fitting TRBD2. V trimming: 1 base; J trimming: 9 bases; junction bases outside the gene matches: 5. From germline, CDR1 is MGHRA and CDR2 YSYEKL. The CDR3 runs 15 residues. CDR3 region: CASSQVILAGGEQFF. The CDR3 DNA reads TGCGCCAGCAGCCAAGTGATTCTAGCGGGAGGTGAGCAGTTCTTC.

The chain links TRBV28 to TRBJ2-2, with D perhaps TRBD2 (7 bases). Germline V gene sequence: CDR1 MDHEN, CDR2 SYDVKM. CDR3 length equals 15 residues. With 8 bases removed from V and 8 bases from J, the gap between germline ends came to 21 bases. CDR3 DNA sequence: TGTGCCAGCGGCTCTTTCCGGGGGGCGAGAGGGGAGCTGTTTTTT. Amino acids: CASGSFRGARGELFF.

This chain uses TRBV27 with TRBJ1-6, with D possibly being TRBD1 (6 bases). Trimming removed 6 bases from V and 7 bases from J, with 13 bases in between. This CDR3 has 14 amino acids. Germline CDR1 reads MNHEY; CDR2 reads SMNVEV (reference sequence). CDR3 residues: CASRRQVLNSPLHF. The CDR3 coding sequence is TGTGCCAGCAGACGACAGGTCCTGAATTCACCCCTCCACTTT.

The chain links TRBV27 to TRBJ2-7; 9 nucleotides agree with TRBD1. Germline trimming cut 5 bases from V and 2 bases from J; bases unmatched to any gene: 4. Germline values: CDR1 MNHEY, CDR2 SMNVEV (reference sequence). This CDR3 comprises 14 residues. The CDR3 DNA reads TGTGCCAGCAGTAGGGACAGGGACACCTACGAGCAGTACTTC. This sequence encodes CASSRDRDTYEQYF.

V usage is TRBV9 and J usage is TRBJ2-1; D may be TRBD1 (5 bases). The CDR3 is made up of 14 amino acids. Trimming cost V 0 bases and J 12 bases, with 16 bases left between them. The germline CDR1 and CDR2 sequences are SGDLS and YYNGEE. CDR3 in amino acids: CASSVATGLVRQFF. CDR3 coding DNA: TGTGCCAGCAGCGTAGCTACAGGTTTGGTTCGGCAGTTCTTC.

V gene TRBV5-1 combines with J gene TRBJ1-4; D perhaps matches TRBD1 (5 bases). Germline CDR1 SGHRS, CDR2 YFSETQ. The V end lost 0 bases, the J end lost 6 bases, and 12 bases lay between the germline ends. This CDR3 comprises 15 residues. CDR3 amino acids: CASSLAWGNDEKLFF. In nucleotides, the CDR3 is TGCGCCAGCAGCTTGGCCTGGGGGAACGATGAAAAACTGTTTTTT.

The CDR3: CASSETEGSQKYSPLHF. In nucleotides, the CDR3 is TGTGCCAGCAGTGAAACTGAGGGCAGCCAGAAGTATTCACCCCTCCACTTT. The rearrangement joins TRBV6-1 to TRBJ1-6; no firm D call. The germline V gene encodes CDR1 MNHNS and CDR2 SASEGT. This CDR3 region has 17 residues. Trimming took off 2 bases at V and 8 bases at J, with 19 bases between the two ends.

The CDR3 sequence is CASSLVGDEGTEAFF. In nucleotides, the CDR3 is TGTGCCAGCAGCTTGGTTGGGGATGAGGGGACTGAAGCTTTCTTT. The chain employs TRBV5-6 and TRBJ1-1, with D possibly TRBD1 on 5 matching bases. Trimming stripped 0 bases from V and 5 bases from J, with 14 bases between. Germline assignment: CDR1 SGHDT and CDR2 YYEEEE. The CDR3 runs 15 residues.